The 19 T cell receptor beta chains reported below all come from one sample, sequenced in a study of regulatory T cells in long-lasting Graves disease. The sample's time point: newly diagnosed GD, antithyroid drugs for less than 3 months. Scientists built the TCR library using RNA that was extracted from PBMCs. With iRepertoire HTBI primers and Arm-PCR of CDR3 regions, TCR beta libraries were built. TCRdb called the multiplex PCR reads again in MiXCR, with one record for every CDR3 protein. The sample contains some 460,000 distinct CDR3 sequences, 15% to 20% of which appear only once. These records were also assigned to another study, of T cells in Graves' hyperthyroidism and ophthalmopathy.

The sample consisted of peripheral blood mononuclear cells (PBMCs), taken at new diagnosis, from a patient treated with antithyroid drugs. The source of these receptors is a man aged 40-55 years with Graves disease.

The chain is built from TRBV24-1 and TRBJ2-3; D possibly corresponds to TRBD2 (5 bases). The germline V and J ends were trimmed by 7 bases and 2 bases, with 12 bases remaining between them. CDR1 and CDR2 from the germline V gene are KGHDR and SFDVKD. This CDR3 comprises 14 residues. In nucleotides, the CDR3 is TGTGCCACCAGCCCTGAGGGTTCCACAGATACGCAGTATTTT. Protein product: CATSPEGSTDTQYF.

This clonotype occurred many times. V usage is TRBV18 and J usage is TRBJ2-1; D possibly corresponds to TRBD2 (6 bases). V was pared by 6 bases and J by 7 bases, with 13 bases between. Germline CDR1 is KGHSH and CDR2 is LQKENI. The CDR3 spans 13 residues. The CDR3 protein is CASSTGSSNEQFF. The CDR3 DNA reads TGTGCCAGCTCCACCGGGAGCTCAAATGAGCAGTTCTTC.

This chain uses TRBV6-2 or TRBV6-3 with TRBJ2-2; possible D gene TRBD2, 5 bases. CDR3 length: 14 residues. Trimming pared 9 bases from V and 3 bases from J, leaving 14 bases between. Germline values: CDR1 MNHEY, CDR2 SVGEGT. CDR3 amino acids: CASGVGSYTGELFF. The CDR3 bases are TGTGCCAGTGGGGTGGGGAGTTACACCGGGGAGCTGTTTTTT.

V usage is TRBV20-1 and J usage is TRBJ1-4; 9 bases line up with TRBD1. The CDR3 has 16 amino acids. Germline V lookup: CDR1 DFQATT, CDR2 SNEGSKA (reference sequence). V was clipped by 1 base and J by 8 bases; unmatched bases: 11. This chain's CDR3 is CSARGLTGTGIEKLFF. The CDR3 DNA reads as TGCAGTGCTAGAGGCCTGACCGGGACAGGGATCGAAAAACTGTTTTTT.

This clonotype was seen at least ten times. The V call is TRBV18, the J call TRBJ1-2; the D gene is possibly TRBD1 (6 bases). Germline values: CDR1 KGHSH, CDR2 LQKENI. The CDR3 loop spans 13 amino acids. V lost 6 bases to trimming and J lost 4 bases, with 12 bases between them. The CDR3 is CASSPDRTYGYTF. The CDR3 DNA reads TGTGCCAGCTCTCCCGACAGGACCTATGGCTACACCTTC.

Only a few counts were recorded for this clonotype. The chain employs TRBV15 and TRBJ2-1; 9 nucleotides agree with TRBD2. V shed 2 bases and J 6 bases; nucleotides not matched to a gene: 8. Germline lookup yields CDR1 LNHNV and CDR2 YYDKDF (reference sequence). The CDR3 consists of 16 residues. The CDR3 nucleotides are TGTGCCACCAGCAGAAGATTCGCTAGCGGGATCAATGAGCAGTTCTTC. Its protein is CATSRRFASGINEQFF.

The genes are TRBV5-1 and TRBJ2-7; TRBD2 matches 7 bases. Germline CDR1 and CDR2: SGHRS and YFSETQ. The CDR3 is 16 residues long. After removal of 2 bases from V and 5 bases from J, the junction contained 13 bases not matched to a gene. The chain's CDR3 is CASSFGGGVLSDEQYF. In DNA form, the CDR3 reads TGCGCCAGCAGCTTTGGGGGGGGAGTCTTGAGTGACGAGCAGTACTTC.

Regarding this clonotype: It is likely a read error: a sequence one base away is far more abundant. This chain uses TRBV11-3 with TRBJ2-7, with TRBD2 identical over 12 bases. Germline lookup yields CDR1 SGHNT and CDR2 YENEEA. Unmatched junction bases numbered 4, after V lost 7 bases and J lost 3 bases. The CDR3 spans 14 residues. CDR3 region: CASKLLAGGYEQYF. The DNA for the CDR3 is TGTGCCAGCAAACTACTAGCGGGAGGCTACGAGCAGTACTTC.

V gene TRBV9 combines with J gene TRBJ1-6; maybe TRBD1 (5 bases). V shed 0 bases and J shed 3 bases, with 10 bases lying between them. CDR1 and CDR2 (germline): SGDLS, YYNGEE. This CDR3 has 16 amino acids. The CDR3 here is CASSVGQDNYNSPLHF. The CDR3 nucleotides read TGTGCCAGCAGCGTAGGGCAGGACAACTATAATTCACCCCTCCACTTT.

Ten or more counts support this clonotype. V is TRBV28 and J is TRBJ2-3, with 7 bases matching TRBD1. The germline V gene encodes CDR1 MDHEN and CDR2 SYDVKM. J gave up 2 bases and V 6 bases, and 8 bases lay outside the gene matches. This CDR3 contains 15 residues. The CDR3 here is CASRETGAFTDTQYF. For the CDR3, the DNA is TGTGCCAGCAGGGAAACAGGGGCCTTCACAGATACGCAGTATTTT.

In its sample, this clonotype was seen a few times. A much larger clone sits a single nucleotide away, making a read error possible. This chain links TRBV5-1 with TRBJ1-5; D might be TRBD1 (6 bases). Between the trimmed V and J ends, which lost 4 bases and 2 bases, there was a span of 13 bases. From germline, CDR1 is SGHRS and CDR2 YFSETQ. This CDR3 contains 15 residues. The CDR3 region is CASSGSGARNQPQHF. The CDR3 DNA sequence: TGCGCCAGCAGCGGGTCGGGGGCGCGCAATCAGCCCCAGCATTTT.

This clonotype occurred a few times. The chain is built from TRBV12-3 or TRBV12-4 and TRBJ1-3; 7 nucleotides align to TRBD1. The CDR3 is made up of 15 amino acids. The V segment lost 8 bases and the J segment 0 bases; nucleotides outside the gene matches: 7. As DNA, the CDR3 is TGTGCCAGCCGGTACAGGGGTATCTCTGGAAACACCATATATTTT. Protein sequence: CASRYRGISGNTIYF.

Only a few counts were recorded for this clonotype. The chain carries TRBV6-1 and TRBJ2-7, with 7 bases identical to TRBD2. The CDR3 has 15 residues. With V trimmed by 6 bases and J by 5 bases, 13 bases remained unmatched. Germline V gene data show CDR1 as MNHNS and CDR2 as SASEGT. The CDR3 nucleotides are TGTGCCAGCAGGGGACCCGAGAGCGGGATCCACGAGCAGTACTTC. It yields the protein CASRGPESGIHEQYF.

As regards this clonotype: A read error is possible here, since a much larger clone lies one base away. The genes are TRBV10-3 and TRBJ2-7; 14 bases map to TRBD2. This CDR3 is 16 amino acids long. Germline V gene data show CDR1 as ENHRY and CDR2 as SYGVKD. The ends lost 3 bases at V and 4 bases at J; junction bases unmatched: 5. The CDR3 sequence is CAISDKTSGRGYEQYF. CDR3 nucleotides: TGTGCCATCAGTGACAAGACTAGCGGGAGGGGGTACGAGCAGTACTTC.

The CDR3 region has the DNA TGTGCCATCAGTCAATTTCAGGATGGCTACACCTTC. This sequence encodes CAISQFQDGYTF. The rearrangement uses TRBV10-3 and TRBJ1-2; D gene ambiguous. The CDR3 length is 12 residues. Between the trimmed V and J ends, which lost 5 bases and 6 bases, there was a span of 10 bases. Germline V gene sequence: CDR1 ENHRY, CDR2 SYGVKD.

Only a few counts were recorded for this clonotype. In DNA form, the CDR3 reads TGTGCCAGCAGCGACCTTTATGCGGGTGCCTACAATGAGCAGTTCTTC. Protein: CASSDLYAGAYNEQFF. This sequence joins TRBV6-1 and TRBJ2-1; D perhaps matches TRBD2 (5 bases). The V gene lost 6 bases and the J gene lost 2 bases, with 17 bases spanning the gap. CDR1 and CDR2 (germline): MNHNS, SASEGT. The length of the CDR3 is 16 residues.

This clonotype was counted ten times or more. The rearrangement joins TRBV11-2 to TRBJ1-1; 7 bases are a match to TRBD1. There are 17 residues in the CDR3. J was trimmed by 1 base and V by 5 bases; bases with no gene match: 13. Germline lookup yields CDR1 SGHAT and CDR2 FQNNGV. CDR3 loop: CASSPLQGTLENTEAFF. The CDR3, as DNA: TGTGCCAGCAGCCCGTTACAGGGGACGCTGGAGAACACTGAAGCTTTCTTT.

This clonotype was counted between two and nine times. In nucleotides, the CDR3 is TGTGCCAGCAGTGAACCCGACAGGGCCCAAGAGACCCAGTACTTC. Its translation is CASSEPDRAQETQYF. The rearrangement links TRBV25-1 to TRBJ2-1; 7 positions match TRBD1. The better agreement between TRBJ2-5 and the DNA end casts doubt on the J call. The CDR3 spans 15 residues. Germline lookup yields CDR1 MGHDK and CDR2 SYGVNS.

This clonotype was detected ten times or more. The V gene is TRBV7-8, the J gene TRBJ1-5, with D possibly being TRBD1 (6 bases). With 1 base removed from V and 0 bases from J, the gap between germline ends came to 10 bases. Germline-derived CDR1 and CDR2 are SGHVS and FQNEAQ. The CDR3 spans 16 residues. CDR3 sequence (DNA): TGTGCCAGCAGCTTAGGACAGGACCCTAGCAATCAGCCCCAGCATTTT. Its protein product is CASSLGQDPSNQPQHF. Combining the CDR3 with reference TRBV7-8 and TRBJ1-5 gives the whole variable domain GAGVSQSPRYKVAKRGQDVALRCDPISGHVSLFWYQQALGQGPEFLTYFQNEAQLDKSGLPSDRFFAERPEGSVSTLKIQRTQQEDSAVYLCASSLGQDPSNQPQHFGDGTRLSIL.